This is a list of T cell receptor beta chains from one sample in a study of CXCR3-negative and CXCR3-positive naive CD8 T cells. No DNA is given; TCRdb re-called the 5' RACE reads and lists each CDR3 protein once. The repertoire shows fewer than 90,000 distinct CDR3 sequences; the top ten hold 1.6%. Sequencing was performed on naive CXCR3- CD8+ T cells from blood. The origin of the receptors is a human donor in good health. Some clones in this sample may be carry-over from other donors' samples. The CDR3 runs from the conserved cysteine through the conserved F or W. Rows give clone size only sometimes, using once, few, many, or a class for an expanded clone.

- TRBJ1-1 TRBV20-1 CSAPGVGQRRTEAFF
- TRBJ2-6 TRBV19 CASKSGANVLTF
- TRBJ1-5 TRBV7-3 CASSPRGQGRGQPQHF
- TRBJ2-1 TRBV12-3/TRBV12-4 CASSPGLAYNEQFF
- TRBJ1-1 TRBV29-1 CSVEWEKNTEAFF
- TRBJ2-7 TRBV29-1 CSVFVGVQEAYEQYF
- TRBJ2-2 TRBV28 CASSQGLGFGELFF
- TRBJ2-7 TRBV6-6 CASSPNYEQYF
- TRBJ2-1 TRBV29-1 CSVEAVPSAYEQFF
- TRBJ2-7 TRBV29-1 CSVAPGQYSYEQYF
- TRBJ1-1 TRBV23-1 CASSQSTQGSQGNTEAFF
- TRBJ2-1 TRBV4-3 CASSQDRTSLGRGEQFF
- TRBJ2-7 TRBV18 CASSGPPYEQYF
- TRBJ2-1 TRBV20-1 CSASGTSAINEQFF
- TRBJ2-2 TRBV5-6 CASSFGQAPGELFF
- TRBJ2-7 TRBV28 CASSFSGTSGRSTSYEQYF
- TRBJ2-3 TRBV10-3 CAISPDTTSTDTQYF
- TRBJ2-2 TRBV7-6 CASSLPNTGELFF
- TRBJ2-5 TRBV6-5 CASSPLRDRGETQYF
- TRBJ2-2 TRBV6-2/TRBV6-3 CASRDRVNTGELFF
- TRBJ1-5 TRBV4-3 CASSQGQGIFQPQHF
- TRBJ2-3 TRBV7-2 CASRGTGPDTQYF
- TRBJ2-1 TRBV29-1 CSVVGGGWGSSYNEQFF
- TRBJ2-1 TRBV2 CASSVADEQFF
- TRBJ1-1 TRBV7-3 CASSLTGGNTEAFF
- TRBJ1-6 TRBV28 CASSLWPGAQDSPLHF
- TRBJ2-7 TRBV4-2 CASSQDLGAPYEQYF
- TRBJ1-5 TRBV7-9 CASSLGVGNQPQHF
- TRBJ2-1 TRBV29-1 CSVVLAEIYNEQFF
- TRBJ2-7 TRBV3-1 CASSQDGTSRSYEQYF
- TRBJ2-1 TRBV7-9 CASRTSSGDNEQFF
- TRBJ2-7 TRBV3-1 CASSSLGYEQYF
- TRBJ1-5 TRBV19 CASSISGSQPQHF
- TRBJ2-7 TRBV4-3 CASSQEGPTSLYEQYF
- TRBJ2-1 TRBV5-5 CASSLGDYSYNEQFF
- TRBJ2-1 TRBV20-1 CSARVASYNEQFF
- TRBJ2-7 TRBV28 CASSLLQDEYYEQYF
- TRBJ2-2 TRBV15 CATSRDYLAGATGELFF
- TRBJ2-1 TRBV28 CASSPTPTGEQFF
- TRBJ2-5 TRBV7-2 CASSLEGWAGQETQYF
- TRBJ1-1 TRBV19 CASSAWTGNTEAFF
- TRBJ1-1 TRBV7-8 CASSSSGADAFF
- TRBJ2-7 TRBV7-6 CASSLKVLAPGSPYSYEQYF
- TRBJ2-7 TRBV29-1 CSGQLASGYEQYF
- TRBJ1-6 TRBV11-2 CASSHPYNSPLHF
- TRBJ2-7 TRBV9 CASSGGSADEQYF
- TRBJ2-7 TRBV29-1 CSATGTGEYEQYF
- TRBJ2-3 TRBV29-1 CSVGLLAGTSGGADHTDTQYF
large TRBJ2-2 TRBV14 CASSQEDRGLVGELFF
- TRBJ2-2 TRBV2 CASSGLAGTGELFF
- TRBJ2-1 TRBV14 CASSPYTQETVWREAFVNEQFF
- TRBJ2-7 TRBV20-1 CSARDQGGQGLYEQYF
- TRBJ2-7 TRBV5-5 CASSSRDRGYEQYF